This T cell receptor (beta chain) was retrieved from a study of response to subunit inactivated influenza vaccine. TCRdb re-called the RT-PCR reads with MiXCR, one entry per CDR3 protein. The table shows more than 450,000 distinct CDR3 sequences, with over 9% occurring only once. Germline CDR1 and CDR2: SEHNR and FQNEAQ (reference sequence). Trimming took off 5 bases at V and 3 bases at J, with 16 bases between the two ends. The CDR3 runs to 16 residues. The same specimen was also included in a second study, on T cells expressing NK-cell markers. As reported in that work: 5'RACE template switching with UMIs generated TCR beta cDNA. Sorting in several experiments was restricted by an anti-gamma-delta TCR antibody to alpha-beta TCR T cells. Among several donors, these clonotypes also ranked first in the CD3+CD56-NKG2C+ fraction. There remained a lack of clarity about HCMV specificity of expanded NKG2C+ T cell clones.

Sequenced material: PBMCs from blood, taken on the day of vaccination. The clonotype comes from a man aged 45-60 years who received an inactivated influenza vaccine. The rearrangement joins TRBV7-9 to TRBJ2-2; D is perhaps TRBD1 or TRBD2 (5 bases each). This CDR3 is CASSRPGAEHTGELFF. The CDR3 nucleotides read TGTGCCAGCAGCAGACCCGGGGCAGAGCACACCGGGGAGCTGTTTTTT. Filled out from reference TRBV7-9 and TRBJ2-2, the complete variable domain reads DTGVSQNPRHKITKRGQNVTFRCDPISEHNRLYWYRQTLGQGPEFLTYFQNEAQLEKSRLLSDRFSAERPKGSFSTLEIQRTEQGDSAMYLCASSRPGAEHTGELFFGEGSRLTVL.